This T cell receptor beta chain stems from a study of shared T cell receptors in the human thymus (dated by TCRdb to 2020 to 2022). As for the study more broadly: The study examined how self-reactive, shared T-cell receptor alpha chains are generated in the human thymus.

Library construction relied on the immunoSEQ multiplex PCR assay. The table was pulled from immuneACCESS by TCRdb, which kept in-frame rearrangements only. Such tables lose some clones; where checked, under half of the loss comes from unresolved V genes, and the rest has no known cause. Counted in this sample were almost 550,000 clones; approximately 80% of them appeared once. 0.013% of the sample goes to the ten largest clones. The CDR3 sequence holds 16 residues, the cysteine and phenylalanine included. The only DNA kept is the CDR3, 48 bases in frame from the first base. Relative to germline, V is missing 2 bases and J is missing 3 bases, with 5 bases of the junction outside any gene match. The germline V gene sets CDR1 to SGHDT and CDR2 to YYEEEE. As regards this clone: No cognate antigen has been identified for it. There are no base qualities to consult, and no much larger clone falls within one base.

These data were also reused for a study on human thymus T cells. According to the second study: In Finland, the donors were immunologically healthy infants who were having open corrective cardiac surgery for congenital heart defects. Thymus tissue was obtained as surgical resects removed during corrective cardiac surgery. Usage of V and J gene segments appeared to be biased in both the thymic and the peripheral blood repertoires. Highly overlapping thymic TCR repertoires among unrelated individuals were reported in the related research. The study used 7 to 9 infant thymus samples plus four related peripheral blood samples to characterize TCR alpha and beta repertoires. The infant donors were roughly 7 to 250 days old, and the cohort included six or seven males and a couple of females. Thymocytes were released mechanically from tissue and stored at -70 °C as pellets of roughly 9.5-31 million cells. A QIAsymphony instrument was used to extract genomic DNA from the frozen cell pellets. TCRB and TCRAD loci were amplified from a standardized quantity of quality-controlled genomic DNA using the immunoSEQ multiplex PCR assay. The amplicons spanned the V(D)J region and were long enough to cover the CDR3 and allow V and J genes to be identified. Amplicon sequencing was performed on an Illumina platform through the commercial immunoSEQ service. Primer bias and sequencing errors were corrected as previously described, and TCRAD and TCRB were defined on the basis of the IMGT database. Analysis of the repertoires was done with immunoSEQ Analyzer 3.0 and VDJTools and included basic statistics, V/J segment usage, diversity estimates, rarefaction and pairwise overlap. To estimate diversity, the Chao1, ChaoE, Efron-Thisted, Shannon and inverse Simpson indices were applied, and diversity was also estimated on datasets down-sampled to the smallest sample. Repertoire overlap was determined by strict matching of CDR3 nucleotide sequence, V gene and J gene, and Jaccard-based multidimensional scaling clustering was applied. On average, thymus samples yielded approximately 780,000 unique TCRB clonotypes, whereas blood samples yielded approximately 90,000.

Recombination joined TRBV5-6 with TRBJ2-1; 10 bases in the junction line up with TRBD2. This clonotype originated in a boy under three years old with a congenital heart defect. Donor details come from another sample of the same person, matched by shared clones. Sequences were obtained from thymocytes. The DNA sequence is as follows: TGTGCCAGCAGCTTCCCCCCTAGCGGGAGCTACAATGAGCAGTTCTTC. Its product reads: CASSFPPSGSYNEQFF. Outside the CDR3, residues come from the reference TRBV5-6 and TRBJ2-1 proteins, so the full variable domain is: DAGVTQSPTHLIKTRGQQVTLRCSPKSGHDTVSWYQQALGQGPQFIFQYYEEEERQRGNFPDRFSGHQFPNYSSELNVNALLLGDSALYLCASSFPPSGSYNEQFFGPGTRLTVL.